This T cell receptor (beta chain) was obtained from a study of T cell repertoires in cytomegalovirus infection. About the research overall: Recently identified HLA-C-restricted and well-studied HLA-B-restricted CMV epitopes were used.

V lost 5 bases and J 1 base, leaving 14 bases between the germline ends. The CDR3 extends over 15 amino acids. Germline V lookup: CDR1 SEHNR, CDR2 FQNEAQ (reference sequence). This clonotype has a handful of counts. Its specificity is unknown. TCRdb analysed the reads with MiXCR anew, one entry per CDR3 protein. In the table there are 700,000 to 900,000 distinct CDR3 sequences, 25% to 30% of which are singletons. Notes on the study in general: The ex vivo response was dominated by HLA-C-restricted CMV-specific TCR beta clonotypes.

The clonotype comes from a human donor in good health (CMV status not recorded). Some clones in this sample may be carry-over from other donors' samples. Sample: cultured CD8+ T cells from PBMCs, taken from culture after CMV antigen stimulation. The chain has TRBV7-9 and TRBJ2-5; the D gene is possibly TRBD2 (6 bases). For the CDR3, the DNA is TGTGCCAGCAGCCCCCCCGAGCGGGTCCAAGAGACCCAGTACTTC. Its translation: CASSPPERVQETQYF.